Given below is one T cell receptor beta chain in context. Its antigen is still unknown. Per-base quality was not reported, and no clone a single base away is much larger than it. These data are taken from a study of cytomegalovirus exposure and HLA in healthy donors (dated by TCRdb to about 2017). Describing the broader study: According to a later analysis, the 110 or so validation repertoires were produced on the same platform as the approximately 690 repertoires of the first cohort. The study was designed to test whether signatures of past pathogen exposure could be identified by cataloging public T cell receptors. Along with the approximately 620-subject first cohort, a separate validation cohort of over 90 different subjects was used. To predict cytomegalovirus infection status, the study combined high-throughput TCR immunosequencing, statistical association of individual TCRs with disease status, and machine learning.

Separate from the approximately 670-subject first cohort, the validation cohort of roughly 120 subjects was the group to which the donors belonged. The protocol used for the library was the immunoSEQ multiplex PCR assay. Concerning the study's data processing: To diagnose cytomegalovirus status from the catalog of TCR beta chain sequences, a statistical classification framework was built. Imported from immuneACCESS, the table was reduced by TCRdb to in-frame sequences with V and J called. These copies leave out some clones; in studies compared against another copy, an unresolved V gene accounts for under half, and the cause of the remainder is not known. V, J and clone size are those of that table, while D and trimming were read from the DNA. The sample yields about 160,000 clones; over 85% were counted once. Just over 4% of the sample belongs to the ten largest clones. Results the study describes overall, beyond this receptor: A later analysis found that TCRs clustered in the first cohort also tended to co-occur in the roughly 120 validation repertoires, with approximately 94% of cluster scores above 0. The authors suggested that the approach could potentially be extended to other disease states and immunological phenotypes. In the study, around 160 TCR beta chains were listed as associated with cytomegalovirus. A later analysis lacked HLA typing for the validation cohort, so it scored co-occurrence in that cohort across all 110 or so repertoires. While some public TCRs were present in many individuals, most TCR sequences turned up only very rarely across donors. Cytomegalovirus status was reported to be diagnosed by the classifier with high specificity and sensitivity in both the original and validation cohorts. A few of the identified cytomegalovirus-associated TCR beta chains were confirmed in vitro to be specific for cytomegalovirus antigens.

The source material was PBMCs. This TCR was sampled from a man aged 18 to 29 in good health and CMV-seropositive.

The nucleotide sequence is given as TGCGCCAGCAGCCGTAGCGGGAGTGTTGTTGAGCAGTTCTTC. This translates into CASSRSGSVVEQFF. Here the chain combines TRBV5-1 and TRBJ2-1; a stretch of 9 junction bases matches TRBD2. The germline V gene gives CDR1 as SGHRS and CDR2 as YFSETQ. Trimming accounts for 4 bases at V and 9 bases at J, while the number of junction bases matched to no gene is 8. Inclusive of the bounding cysteine and phenylalanine, the CDR3 is 14 residues long. The sequence is cut down to CDR3 DNA, 42 bases in frame from base 1.